A selection of T cell receptor beta chains follows, all from one sample in a study of blood T cells in healthy people across ages. TCRdb analysed the 5' RACE reads with MiXCR anew, one entry per CDR3 protein. The data contain about 1,600,000 distinct CDR3 sequences, 42% of them singletons. The sequencing input was blood. Every receptor here comes from a woman aged 18-30 years in good health. CDR3s include the opening cysteine and the closing phenylalanine or tryptophan. The order of the fields is CDR3 protein, CDR3 DNA, J gene, D gene, clone size, V gene. A D gene is named only where the DNA matches it firmly. A clone size is listed for some rows: how often the clone was seen (once, few, many), or a class if it is expanded.

CDR3aa: CASRSGTGVGQPQHF
CDR3nt: TGTGCCAGCAGGTCCGGGACAGGGGTCGGTCAGCCCCAGCATTTT
j_gene: TRBJ1-5
d_gene: TRBD1
abundance: -
v_gene: TRBV27

CDR3aa: CASSERWTGTYEQYF
CDR3nt: TGTGCCAGCAGTGAAAGGTGGACAGGGACCTACGAGCAGTACTTC
j_gene: TRBJ2-7
d_gene: TRBD1
abundance: -
v_gene: TRBV6-1

CDR3aa: CASSTTGGSLNTEAFF
CDR3nt: TGTGCCAGCAGCACGACAGGGGGCAGCCTGAACACTGAAGCTTTCTTT
j_gene: TRBJ1-1
d_gene: -
abundance: -
v_gene: TRBV21-1

CDR3aa: CASSTPRGIDTEAFF
CDR3nt: TGTGCCAGCAGTACACCCAGGGGGATAGACACTGAAGCTTTCTTT
j_gene: TRBJ1-1
d_gene: TRBD1
abundance: -
v_gene: TRBV28

CDR3aa: CASSHTTGRRETQYF
CDR3nt: TGTGCCAGCAGCCATACAACAGGGCGAAGGGAGACCCAGTACTTC
j_gene: TRBJ2-5
d_gene: -
abundance: -
v_gene: TRBV3-1

CDR3aa: CASSFNGLGGELFF
CDR3nt: TGTGCCAGCAGCTTCAACGGGCTGGGCGGGGAGCTGTTTTTT
j_gene: TRBJ2-2
d_gene: -
abundance: -
v_gene: TRBV11-2

CDR3aa: CASSAPLGSSYNEQFF
CDR3nt: TGTGCCAGCAGCGCCCCTCTAGGGAGCTCCTACAATGAGCAGTTCTTC
j_gene: TRBJ2-1
d_gene: -
abundance: few
v_gene: TRBV9

CDR3aa: CASSQGRGSDGYTF
CDR3nt: TGCGCCAGCAGCCAGGGCAGGGGTTCCGATGGCTACACCTTC
j_gene: TRBJ1-2
d_gene: -
abundance: -
v_gene: TRBV4-1

CDR3aa: CASGWTGNTEAFF
CDR3nt: TGTGCCAGCGGCTGGACAGGGAACACTGAAGCTTTCTTT
j_gene: TRBJ1-1
d_gene: TRBD1
abundance: many
v_gene: TRBV11-2

CDR3aa: CSASGGGGILQETQYF
CDR3nt: TGCAGTGCTAGTGGCGGAGGGGGTATACTACAAGAGACCCAGTACTTC
j_gene: TRBJ2-5
d_gene: -
abundance: -
v_gene: TRBV20-1

CDR3aa: CASSERGKLNEQFF
CDR3nt: TGTGCCAGCAGTGAGCGGGGAAAACTCAATGAGCAGTTCTTC
j_gene: TRBJ2-1
d_gene: TRBD2
abundance: -
v_gene: TRBV28

CDR3aa: CASSGLAGINEQFF
CDR3nt: TGTGCCAGCAGCGGACTAGCGGGAATCAATGAGCAGTTCTTC
j_gene: TRBJ2-1
d_gene: TRBD2
abundance: -
v_gene: TRBV6-5

CDR3aa: CASSYGREEQYF
CDR3nt: TGTGCCAGCAGTTATGGACGGGAGGAGCAGTACTTC
j_gene: TRBJ2-7
d_gene: -
abundance: -
v_gene: TRBV6-6

CDR3aa: CASSGGPGTTYGYTF
CDR3nt: TGTGCCAGCAGTGGAGGGCCCGGGACAACTTATGGCTACACCTTC
j_gene: TRBJ1-2
d_gene: -
abundance: -
v_gene: TRBV2

CDR3aa: CASSPTGDEKLFF
CDR3nt: TGTGCCAGCAGCCCGACAGGGGATGAAAAACTGTTTTTT
j_gene: TRBJ1-4
d_gene: TRBD1
abundance: -
v_gene: TRBV7-9

CDR3aa: CATTNVRDGYTF
CDR3nt: TGTGCCACCACCAACGTCAGGGATGGCTACACCTTC
j_gene: TRBJ1-2
d_gene: -
abundance: -
v_gene: TRBV10-3

CDR3aa: CASSFGGTRASGEQFF
CDR3nt: TGTGCCAGCAGTTTTGGGGGGACTAGGGCTTCCGGTGAGCAGTTCTTC
j_gene: TRBJ2-1
d_gene: TRBD2
abundance: -
v_gene: TRBV12-3/TRBV12-4

CDR3aa: CSARDVAGVLRNEQFF
CDR3nt: TGCAGTGCTAGAGACGTAGCGGGGGTCTTAAGGAATGAGCAGTTCTTC
j_gene: TRBJ2-1
d_gene: TRBD2
abundance: -
v_gene: TRBV20-1

CDR3aa: CSARTHEQYF
CDR3nt: TGCAGTGCTCGAACTCACGAGCAGTACTTC
j_gene: TRBJ2-7
d_gene: -
abundance: -
v_gene: TRBV20-1

CDR3aa: CASSRHRTDEDSPLHF
CDR3nt: TGTGCCAGCAGCCGACACAGGACAGACGAGGATTCACCCCTCCACTTT
j_gene: TRBJ1-6
d_gene: -
abundance: -
v_gene: TRBV4-2

CDR3aa: CSARAVANQETQYF
CDR3nt: TGCAGTGCTAGAGCGGTAGCGAACCAAGAGACCCAGTACTTC
j_gene: TRBJ2-5
d_gene: -
abundance: -
v_gene: TRBV20-1

CDR3aa: CASSSYSPLHF
CDR3nt: TGTGCCAGCAGCTCATATTCACCCCTCCACTTT
j_gene: TRBJ1-6
d_gene: -
abundance: few
v_gene: TRBV7-9

CDR3aa: CASSAPPDSRLYF
CDR3nt: TGTGCCAGCAGCGCCCCCCCTGACTCGAGGCTGTACTTC
j_gene: TRBJ2-5
d_gene: -
abundance: few
v_gene: TRBV9

CDR3aa: CASSSSEFGQFF
CDR3nt: TGTGCCAGCAGCTCCTCCGAATTTGGGCAGTTCTTC
j_gene: TRBJ2-1
d_gene: -
abundance: -
v_gene: TRBV7-6

CDR3aa: CATKGDLQETQYF
CDR3nt: TGTGCCACAAAGGGGGACCTCCAAGAGACCCAGTACTTC
j_gene: TRBJ2-5
d_gene: -
abundance: -
v_gene: TRBV2

CDR3aa: CASSPVSGSVNEQYF
CDR3nt: TGTGCCAGCAGCCCAGTTAGCGGGTCTGTCAATGAGCAGTACTTC
j_gene: TRBJ2-5
d_gene: TRBD2
abundance: -
v_gene: TRBV12-3/TRBV12-4

CDR3aa: CASRTAGNNGYTF
CDR3nt: TGTGCCAGCAGAACCGCAGGGAATAATGGCTACACCTTC
j_gene: TRBJ1-2
d_gene: -
abundance: -
v_gene: TRBV27

CDR3aa: CASSSHGGEQYF
CDR3nt: TGTGCCAGCAGCTCCCACGGAGGGGAGCAGTACTTC
j_gene: TRBJ2-7
d_gene: -
abundance: few
v_gene: TRBV7-9

CDR3aa: CATSRRRLEKLFF
CDR3nt: TGTGCCACCAGCAGACGGCGCTTGGAAAAACTGTTTTTT
j_gene: TRBJ1-4
d_gene: -
abundance: -
v_gene: TRBV15